This T cell receptor beta chain was sequenced for a study of cytomegalovirus exposure and HLA in healthy donors (dated by TCRdb to about 2017). With regard to the full study: According to an earlier analysis of around 600 of the donors, about 179 million T cells yielded 90 million to 140 million unique TCR beta sequences and more than 250 Gb of sequence data. Around 300 gigabases of sequencing data and approximately 93 million unique TCR sequences were included in an early release covering 550 to 800 HLA-typed donors. Of the 300 to 500 genotyped donors, approximately 81% were placed in the genetic ancestry cluster associated with self-reported Caucasian donors. The study aimed to test whether signatures of past pathogen exposure could be identified by cataloging public T cell receptors. The study used immunosequencing to profile the T cell repertoires of about 670 subjects and linked those repertoires to cytomegalovirus serostatus. Along with the roughly 700-subject first cohort, a separate validation cohort of over a hundred different subjects was used. High-throughput TCR immunosequencing, statistical association of individual TCRs with disease status, and machine learning were combined to predict cytomegalovirus infection status. In a later analysis, previously published TCR beta repertoires from hundreds of donors were re-analyzed and high-resolution HLA genotyping was added so that TCR occurrence patterns could be studied. Rather than using new phenotypic data, the later analysis identified candidate immune exposures from TCR beta sequences and from how often those sequences occurred across donors. To decide whether each TCR beta V gene segment behaved as functional or pseudogenic, an earlier analysis of some 600 of the donors relied on high-throughput TCR beta sequencing. Donor age, sex, ethnicity and CMV serostatus were compiled together with the repertoire data. A later genetic analysis took genome-wide SNP genotypes for about three fifths of the 666 donors and used that subset as a discovery cohort. All discovery cohort repertoires had been generated on a single sequencing platform. Class I and class II HLA loci were covered by the typing at four-digit resolution. The number of donors typed differed by locus, with 629-630 for A, B, C, DRB1 and DQB1, around 500 for DQA1, 600 to 610 for DPA1, and some 440 for DPB1. Four to six DR-DQ haplotypes were handled as single units for association and clustering, since linkage in the cohort was strong. Among around 400 genotyped donors of the cohort, an average of roughly 240,000 unique TCR beta nucleotide sequences were sequenced per donor, 15% to 20% of them non-productive.

The CDR3 runs 15 residues from the cysteine to the phenylalanine. Here the CDR3 DNA is all that survives: 45 bases in frame from base 1. Points the paper makes about the study in general: An association between a missense DCLRE1C variant and V-gene and J-gene trimming of TCR beta chains was found in a later genetic analysis and replicated in an independent cohort. In a later analysis, more than 15,000 TCR beta sequences were associated with specific HLA alleles at a false discovery rate of 0.05. According to a later analysis, most CMV-associated TCR beta chains appeared to be HLA-restricted, and the HLA associations seemed to be driven largely by CMV exposure. Sequencing depth was assumed to be roughly uniform across donors in the presence/absence analyses, though that assumption may not hold. While some public TCRs were present in many individuals, most TCR sequences turned up only very rarely across donors. In a later analysis, HLA-associated TCR beta chains showed more clonal expansion and lower generation probabilities than non-associated chains that were equally common. Compared with the approximately 700-donor mean, donors in an Asian-associated ancestry cluster had fewer N-insertions in productive TCRs, according to a later genetic analysis. Because the 87-base-pair reads could not distinguish some IMGT-functional V segments, including TRBV6-2 and TRBV6-3, those segments were excluded. A later analysis reported that several top co-occurrence clusters appeared linked to parvovirus B19, influenza, CMV and Epstein-Barr virus. An earlier analysis of 587 of the donors showed that most TCR beta V segments appeared in productive rearrangements either about 87% or about 30% of the time, which broadly matched IMGT annotations. The only immune exposure information available for the cohort was CMV serostatus. It was suggested by the authors that the approach could potentially be generalized to other disease states and immunological phenotypes. Because some donors lacked HLA typing at each locus, the association tests relied only on the typed subset. A group of highly shared sequence variants was considered likely to be a technical artifact of the sequencing pipeline. The study gave a list of roughly 150 TCR beta chains associated with cytomegalovirus. Three of the identified cytomegalovirus-associated TCR beta chains were confirmed in vitro to be specific for cytomegalovirus antigens. When HLA alleles, especially DR and DQ, strongly co-occurred, attributing TCR associations to individual alleles was difficult. A further reported finding was that TCR beta sequences accurately predicted the HLA-A and HLA-B alleles for most subjects in the first cohort. Correlated functional status among segregating V segments might be attributable to linkage disequilibrium, but an unknown experimental factor could not be ruled out. Because counts were too low, about 15 rarely observed V segments, including chromosome 9 orphons, were left out of the earlier analysis of roughly 600 of the donors. A later analysis found that TCR association rates varied across HLA loci, with DRB1 alleles showing the most associated TCRs and HLA-C alleles the fewest. The classifier was reported to diagnose cytomegalovirus status with high specificity and sensitivity in both the original and validation cohorts. In this cohort, only TCR beta chains were sequenced, and detectable features were limited by the absence of alpha or paired-chain data.

The library was generated by the immunoSEQ multiplex PCR assay. The multiplex PCR relied on a mix of 60 forward primers for TCR Vbeta segments and 13 reverse primers for TCR Jbeta segments. Amplification of the CDR3 region of rearranged TCR beta genes was performed with a multiplex PCR assay on genomic DNA. Amplified TCR beta libraries were sequenced as 87-base-pair reads on the Illumina HiSeq System. In the original analysis: A later analysis tallied 75 million to 95 million unique TCR beta chains across the 650 to 750 repertoires, and about 10 million of those chains were shared by two or more donors. A nearest-neighbor algorithm error-corrected the raw reads and collapsed the reads into unique sequences, merging closely related sequences to remove PCR and sequencing errors. To assign V, D and J gene segments, CDR3 sequences were aligned to IMGT reference sequences. Each retained sequence needed at least a six-nucleotide match to both a V gene segment and a J gene segment. A rearrangement counted as productive if the CDR3 had no stop codons and remained in frame with V and J, and every other rearrangement counted as non-productive. Following IMGT convention, CDR3 was defined as the stretch from the second conserved V-encoded cysteine to the conserved J-encoded phenylalanine. Sequences without an unambiguous match to a single V gene segment were excluded from the earlier analysis of a few hundred of the donors. In an earlier analysis of about 590 of the donors, a V segment was called functional when productive rearrangements were above 56.7%, and segregating when the standard deviation between donors exceeded 5%. A statistical classification framework was developed to diagnose cytomegalovirus status using the catalog of TCR beta chain sequences. A later analysis assigned V and J genes by comparing TCR nucleotide sequences with IMGT/GENE-DB human TR gene sequences. In a later analysis, CDR3 sequences and most-parsimonious VDJ recombination scenarios were assigned using the TCRdist pipeline. In a later analysis, every TCR beta chain was defined by the combination of its CDR3 amino acid sequence and its V-gene family, and reads without a unique V-gene family were dropped. To address suspected cross-contamination and a sequencing artifact, a later analysis removed 592 highly shared, low-generation-probability nucleotide sequences. A later analysis calculated a clonal expansion index for each public chain from normalized within-repertoire ranks of inferred template counts. In a later analysis, generation probabilities were computed using a VDJ recombination model fitted to out-of-frame rearrangements, and the results were checked against IGoR. In a later analysis, TCR-TCR, TCR-HLA and TCR-CMV co-occurrence was scored with hypergeometric tests, and a repertoire-size bias correction was applied to TCR pairs. To estimate false discovery rates, a later analysis permuted the HLA or CMV assignments 20 times. In a later analysis, co-occurring TCRs were grouped using DBSCAN, and TCRdist sequence similarity was added for clustering within HLA-allele-positive subsets. Repertoires with fewer than 30,000 or more than 120,000 public chains, plus five repertoires with anomalous nucleotide sharing, were excluded from co-occurrence clustering. TCRdb's version of the immuneACCESS table is confined to in-frame rearrangements and falls short of the full clone set. An unresolved V gene accounts for under half of the shortfall where checked; the remainder is of unknown origin. The V and J calls and clone size were taken over from that table, and D and trimming were inferred from the DNA. Across this sample there are fewer than 250,000 clones, with more than 60% seen only once. Together, the top ten hold 0.22% of the sample.

This clone was seen a few times. The antigen it recognizes is unknown. No base qualities exist here, and no much larger clone lies one base off it. The cohort consisted of more than 650 healthy bone marrow donors. At the time of sampling, all cohort members were nominally healthy, though unrecorded immune exposures were likely present. The donor tested CMV seronegative and was one of the 352 seronegative cohort members. Each donor provided a peripheral blood sample, and peripheral blood mononuclear cells were used for TCR beta sequencing. Genomic DNA extraction from the blood cell samples was performed with the Qiagen DNeasy Blood Extraction Kit.

Sequencing input: PBMCs. This TCR was recovered from a girl aged 2-9 years in good health and CMV-seronegative. The chain is assembled from TRBV21-1 and TRBJ2-1; TRBD2, the table's D call, was not compared with the DNA. TRBV21-1 is a recognized pseudogene. The CDR3 protein: CASSKPGVTYNEQFF. The DNA is TGTGCCAGCAGCAAACCCGGGGTTACCTACAATGAGCAGTTCTTC.